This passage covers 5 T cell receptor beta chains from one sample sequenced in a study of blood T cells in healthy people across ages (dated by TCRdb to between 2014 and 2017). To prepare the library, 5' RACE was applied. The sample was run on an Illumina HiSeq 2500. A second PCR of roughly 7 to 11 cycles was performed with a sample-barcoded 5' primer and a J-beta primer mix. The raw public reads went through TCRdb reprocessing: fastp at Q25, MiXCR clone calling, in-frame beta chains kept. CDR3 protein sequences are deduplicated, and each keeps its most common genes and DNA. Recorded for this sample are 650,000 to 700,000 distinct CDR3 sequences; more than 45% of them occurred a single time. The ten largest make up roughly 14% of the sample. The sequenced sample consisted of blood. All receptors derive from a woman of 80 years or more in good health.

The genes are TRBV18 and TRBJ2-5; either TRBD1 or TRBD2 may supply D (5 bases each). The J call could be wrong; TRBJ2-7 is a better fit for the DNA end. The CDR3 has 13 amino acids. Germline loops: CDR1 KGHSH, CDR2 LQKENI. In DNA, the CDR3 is TGTGCCAGCTCACCAATCGAGGGGTACGAGCAGTACTTC. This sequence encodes CASSPIEGYEQYF.

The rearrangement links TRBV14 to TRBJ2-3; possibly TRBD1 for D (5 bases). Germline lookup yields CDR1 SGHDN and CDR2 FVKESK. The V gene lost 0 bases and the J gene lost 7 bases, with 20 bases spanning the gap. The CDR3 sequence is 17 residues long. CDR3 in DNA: TGTGCCAGCAGCCAAGATAGGGGCCTTCCGTTGATGAATACGCAGTATTTT. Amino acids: CASSQDRGLPLMNTQYF.

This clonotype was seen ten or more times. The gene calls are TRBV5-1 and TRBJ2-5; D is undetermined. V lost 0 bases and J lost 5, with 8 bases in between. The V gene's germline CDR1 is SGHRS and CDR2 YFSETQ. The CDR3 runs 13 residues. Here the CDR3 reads CASSLDIGETQYF. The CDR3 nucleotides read TGCGCCAGCAGCTTGGATATCGGTGAGACCCAGTACTTC.

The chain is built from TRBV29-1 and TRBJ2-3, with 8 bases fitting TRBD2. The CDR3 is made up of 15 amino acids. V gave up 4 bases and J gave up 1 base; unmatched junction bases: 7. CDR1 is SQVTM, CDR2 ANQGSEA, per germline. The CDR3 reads CSVGQREKGTDTQYF. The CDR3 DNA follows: TGCAGCGTTGGACAGCGGGAGAAAGGCACAGATACGCAGTATTTT.

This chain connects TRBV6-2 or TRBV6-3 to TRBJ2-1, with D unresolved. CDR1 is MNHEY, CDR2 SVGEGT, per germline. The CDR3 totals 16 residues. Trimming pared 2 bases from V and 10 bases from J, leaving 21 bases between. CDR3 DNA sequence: TGTGCCAGCAGTTACAATCAACGACAAGGGTCCGGAGAGCAGTTCTTC. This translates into CASSYNQRQGSGEQFF.